These T cell receptor beta chains were read from a single sample in a study of CXCR3-negative and CXCR3-positive naive CD8 T cells. After re-calling the 5' RACE reads, TCRdb lists one entry per CDR3 protein, DNA absent. This sample contains roughly 93,000 distinct CDR3 sequences. Material: naive CXCR3+ CD8+ T cells from blood. All receptors derive from a human donor in good health. Some clones in this sample may be carry-over from other donors' samples. Each CDR3 is given with its conserved first and last residue. Not every row has a clone size; where given, it reads once, few, many or a size class.

j_call clone_size v_call cdr3_aa
TRBJ2-7 NA TRBV7-2 CASSSSDRGLSYEQYF
TRBJ2-7 NA TRBV6-5 CASRKRGRSYEQYF
TRBJ2-3 NA TRBV11-3 CASSPPVGTFADTQYF
TRBJ2-1 NA TRBV6-6 CASSYQLAGAYNEQFF
TRBJ1-2 NA TRBV6-2/TRBV6-3 CASSYIQPGNYGYTF
TRBJ2-5 NA TRBV7-8 CASSGEETQYF
TRBJ2-3 NA TRBV24-1 CATSDSSNTGPPSTDTQYF
TRBJ2-5 NA TRBV7-9 CASSLRTLETQYF
TRBJ2-7 NA TRBV15 CATSRSGQGYEQYF
TRBJ1-5 NA TRBV7-2 CASSLMDSNQPQHF
TRBJ2-3 NA TRBV7-2 CASSLVVIGEKNTQYF
TRBJ2-1 NA TRBV14 CASSQLAGGRNEQFF
TRBJ2-5 NA TRBV5-6 CASSTAGVQETQYF
TRBJ2-1 NA TRBV7-9 CASSLAASGGTDEQFF
TRBJ2-4 NA TRBV4-3 CASSPTGDPKNIQYF
TRBJ2-3 NA TRBV29-1 CSVEGTGGGTDTQYF
TRBJ2-3 NA TRBV6-6 CASSYETTTDTQYF
TRBJ1-1 NA TRBV7-9 CASSNPRGETEAFF
TRBJ2-1 NA TRBV6-2/TRBV6-3 CASNQGAVYNEQFF
TRBJ2-1 NA TRBV7-9 CASSYPVAGGLSYNEQFF
TRBJ1-4 NA TRBV7-2 CASSPTPQTGNEKLFF
TRBJ1-1 NA TRBV19 CASSHSGDTEAFF
TRBJ2-3 medium-sized TRBV30 CAWSQGAPTDTQYF
TRBJ2-3 NA TRBV11-2 CASSLEWDPIKAGQSTDTQYF
TRBJ2-7 NA TRBV6-6 CASSYSTGTAYEQYF
TRBJ1-6 NA TRBV14 CASSLRGLPLHF
TRBJ2-7 NA TRBV7-8 CASSLDQGPRRTTYEQYF
TRBJ2-1 NA TRBV7-2 CASSLDPYNEQFF
TRBJ2-1 NA TRBV13 CASSLSLAGTRLYSYNEQFF
TRBJ2-3 NA TRBV6-2/TRBV6-3 CASTLGLLAVSDTQYF
TRBJ2-3 NA TRBV10-3 CAISEAGESTDTQYF
TRBJ2-5 NA TRBV7-9 CASSLVIGYQETQYF
TRBJ2-2 NA TRBV7-2 CASSPDLLGELFF
TRBJ1-1 NA TRBV4-3 CASSQDSRANTEAFF
TRBJ2-7 NA TRBV6-5 CASSYSKGPYEQYF
TRBJ2-7 NA TRBV4-3 CASSQDLTGLSSYEQYF
TRBJ2-1 NA TRBV28 CASIGDNEQFF
TRBJ2-3 NA TRBV24-1 CATSDFGVPSTDTQYF
TRBJ2-5 NA TRBV7-2 CASSLDIQQETQYF
TRBJ2-7 NA TRBV6-1 CASSESIGSSYEQYF
TRBJ2-1 NA TRBV29-1 CSVDRDYNEQFF
TRBJ2-6 NA TRBV6-2/TRBV6-3 CASSTPRDSRANVLTF